Sequencing of this T cell receptor beta chain was carried out in a study of CD8+CD57+ T cells in acquired aplastic anemia. This clonotype was seen ten or more times. Genomic DNA, the template, was used for profiling of the TCR beta VDJ and CDR3. MiXCR was run by TCRdb on the reads, yielding one entry per CDR3 protein. This table has approximately 100,000 distinct CDR3 sequences, 55% to 75% appearing once. CD8+CD57+ cell expansion had been shown by flow cytometry in patients chosen for sequencing. Germline lookup yields CDR1 MNHNS and CDR2 SASEGT. The V segment lost 2 bases and the J segment 4 bases; nucleotides outside the gene matches: 2. This CDR3 is built from 15 residues.

Sequenced material: sorted CD4+, CD8+, or CD8+CD57+ T cells (not recorded which) from PBMCs. This TCR was recovered from a human donor with aplastic anemia. This chain connects TRBV6-1 to TRBJ2-3; TRBD2 matches 11 bases. The DNA for the CDR3 is TGTGCCAGCAGTGAATTAGCGGGAGGGTCAGATACGCAGTATTTT. Translated: CASSELAGGSDTQYF.